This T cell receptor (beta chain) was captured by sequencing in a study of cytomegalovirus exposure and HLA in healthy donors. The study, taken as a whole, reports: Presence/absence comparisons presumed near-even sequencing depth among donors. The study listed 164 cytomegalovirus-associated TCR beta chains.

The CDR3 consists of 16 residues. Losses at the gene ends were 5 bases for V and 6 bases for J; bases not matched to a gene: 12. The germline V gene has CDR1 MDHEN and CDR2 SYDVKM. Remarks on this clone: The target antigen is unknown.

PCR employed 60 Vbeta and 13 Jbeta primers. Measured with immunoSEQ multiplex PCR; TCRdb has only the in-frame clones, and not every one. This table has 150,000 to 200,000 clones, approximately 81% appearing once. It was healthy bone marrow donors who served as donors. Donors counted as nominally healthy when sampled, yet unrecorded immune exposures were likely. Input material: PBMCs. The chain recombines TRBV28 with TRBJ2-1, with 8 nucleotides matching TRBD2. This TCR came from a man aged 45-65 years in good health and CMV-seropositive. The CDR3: CASSRAGTRGGNEQFF. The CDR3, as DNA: TGTGCCAGCAGTCGCGCTGGGACTAGGGGGGGCAATGAGCAGTTCTTC.